The 8 T cell receptor beta chains reported below all come from one sample, sequenced in a study of glioma-infiltrating T cells after dendritic cell vaccination. Time point: after dendritic cell vaccination, including at tumor progression/relapse. The repertoire was sequenced with immunoSEQ multiplex PCR; TCRdb's copy has only in-frame clones and lacks some. Of about 58,000 clones listed, around 83% were seen once; the top ten hold 15% to 18%. The sample was blood, taken after dendritic cell vaccination. All receptors come from a human donor with glioblastoma.

For this clone: The sample has other DNA sequences that encode this CDR3 too. The chain combines TRBV30 with TRBJ1-2; D ambiguous. This CDR3 has 13 residues. Germline values: CDR1 GTSNPN, CDR2 SVGIG (reference sequence). V shed 0 bases and J shed 8 bases, with 13 bases lying between them. The CDR3 DNA sequence: TGTGCCTGGAGTGTTGGGCCCGAGAGCGGCTACACCTTC. Translated: CAWSVGPESGYTF.

This clone was counted only a few times. This chain links TRBV6-5 with TRBJ1-2; the D gene is possibly TRBD1 (5 bases). CDR1 is MNHEY and CDR2 is SVGAGI in the germline V gene. V lost 7 bases, J lost 4 bases, and 16 bases lay in between. This CDR3 comprises 14 residues. CDR3 coding DNA: TGTGCCAGCATCGAAGGGGTGTCTAGCTATGGCTACACCTTC. Protein sequence: CASIEGVSSYGYTF.

The chain links TRBV5-6 to TRBJ2-3; D is possibly TRBD2 (7 bases). The CDR3 has 14 amino acids. Trimming removed 5 bases at V and 7 bases at J, with 17 bases between. The germline V gene has CDR1 SGHDT and CDR2 YYEEEE. The CDR3, as DNA: TGTGCCAGCAGGGCGGGCGGGGGCTCTAATACGCAGTATTTT. This sequence encodes CASRAGGGSNTQYF.

This clone has more than one count but fewer than ten. The V call is TRBV5-1, the J call TRBJ1-4; D possibly corresponds to TRBD1 (5 bases). With 4 bases removed from V and 6 bases from J, the gap between germline ends came to 13 bases. CDR1 and CDR2 (germline): SGHRS, YFSETQ. This CDR3 spans 14 amino acids. The CDR3 sequence is CASSAGGGDEKLFF. The CDR3 nucleotides read TGCGCCAGCAGCGCCGGGGGGGGTGATGAAAAACTGTTTTTT.

The J gene is TRBJ2-2, the V gene TRBV5-1, with unresolved D. V was clipped by 2 bases and J by 1 base, with 6 bases between them. The CDR3 runs to 14 residues. The germline CDR1 and CDR2 sequences are SGHRS and YFSETQ. Written as DNA, the CDR3 is TGCGCCAGCAGCTTACCTAGGAACACCGGGGAGCTGTTTTTT. Its translation: CASSLPRNTGELFF.

DNA of the CDR3: TGTGCCAGCAGCTCCGGGGAACTGCCCATAGAGACCCAGTACTTC. Translation: CASSSGELPIETQYF. The chain has TRBV5-4 and TRBJ2-5; D perhaps matches TRBD2 (5 bases). This CDR3 spans 15 amino acids. Germline V gene data show CDR1 as SGHNT and CDR2 as YYREEE (reference sequence). Trimming pared 3 bases from V and 4 bases from J, leaving 16 bases between.

V gene TRBV6-1 combines with J gene TRBJ1-1; TRBD1 matches 7 bases. Germline V gives CDR1 MNHNS, CDR2 SASEGT. This CDR3 has 14 amino acids. V shed 5 bases, J shed 2 bases, and the junction held 5 bases outside the gene matches. The chain's CDR3 is CASSRTGPNTEAFF. For the CDR3, the DNA is TGTGCCAGCAGTCGGACAGGTCCAAACACTGAAGCTTTCTTT.

The chain links TRBV6-5 to TRBJ1-4, with 8 positions matching TRBD1. The CDR3 runs 15 residues. J was trimmed by 8 bases and V by 4 bases; bases with no gene match: 9. Looked up from germline, CDR1 is MNHEY and CDR2 is SVGAGI. The CDR3 nucleotides are TGTGCCAGCAGTTTTAGGGGACAGGTTTCCGAAAAACTGTTTTTT. Residues: CASSFRGQVSEKLFF.